This T cell receptor beta chain derives from a study of neoadjuvant anti-PD-1 for oral cavity cancer. These oral cavity squamous cell carcinomas were HPV-negative and locally advanced. Generated by immunoSEQ multiplex PCR, the TCRdb table keeps only in-frame clones and is missing some. Of 65,000 to 95,000 clones listed, about 80% were seen once; the top ten hold about 3.4%. The origin of this receptor is a person between 40 and 85 years old with oral cavity squamous cell carcinoma. The sequenced sample was PBMCs, obtained before nivolumab (anti-PD-1) treatment.

CDR3 loop: CASSLGPGAYEQYF. CDR3 bases: TGTGCCAGCAGCTTAGGTCCAGGGGCCTACGAGCAGTACTTC. This chain uses TRBV7-2 with TRBJ2-7; perhaps TRBD1 as D (6 bases). The CDR3 runs 14 residues. Between the trimmed V and J ends, which lost 1 base and 2 bases, there was a span of 9 bases. Germline V gives CDR1 SGHTA, CDR2 FQGNSA.